A single sample is the source of the 20 T cell receptor beta chains below, sequenced in a study of blood T cell repertoires in COVID-19 (dated by TCRdb to the early 2020s). The library was built by means of the immunoSEQ multiplex PCR assay. In TCRdb, the immuneACCESS table is reduced to in-frame sequences with V and J assigned. These tables do not hold every clone; where another copy was compared, an unresolved V gene accounts for under half, and the others remain unexplained. The sample data list 40,000 to 55,000 clones, and approximately 78% of these were observed just once. In total, the top ten clones hold around an eighth of the sample. Material: peripheral blood. The receptor source for this set is a human donor with acute or convalescent COVID-19. The donor label of this sample is uncertain.

The rearrangement links TRBV28 to TRBJ2-5, with a weak D call TRBD2 (6 bases). The germline V and J ends were trimmed by 1 base and 5 bases, with 17 bases remaining between them. This CDR3 has 16 residues. The V gene's germline CDR1 is MDHEN and CDR2 SYDVKM. The CDR3 loop is CASSLFGGLASETQYF. DNA for the CDR3: TGTGCCAGCAGTTTATTTGGGGGGTTGGCAAGTGAGACCCAGTACTTC.

The CDR3 region is CASSDVTGSGNTIYF. The CDR3 DNA reads TGCGCCAGCAGTGATGTAACGGGCTCTGGAAACACCATATATTTT. The chain carries TRBV10-2 and TRBJ1-3; D is ambiguous. V was shortened by 3 bases and J by 0 bases, with 9 bases between the two germline ends. CDR3 length: 15 residues. From germline, CDR1 is WSHSY and CDR2 SAAADI.

The genes are TRBV4-2 and TRBJ2-1; D is possibly TRBD1 (5 bases). The CDR3 extends over 13 amino acids. The germline gives CDR1 LGHNA, CDR2 YNFKEQ. With 2 bases removed from V and 9 bases from J, the gap between germline ends came to 11 bases. Written as DNA, the CDR3 is TGTGCCAGCAGCCAAACAGACAGTGGTGAGCAGTTCTTC. Protein sequence: CASSQTDSGEQFF.

The chain is built from TRBV18 and TRBJ1-5, with a possible D match to TRBD1 (6 bases). The length of the CDR3 is 15 residues. Looked up from germline, CDR1 is KGHSH and CDR2 is LQKENI. The V gene lost 3 bases and the J gene lost 6 bases, with 15 bases spanning the gap. CDR3 nucleotide sequence: TGTGCCAGCTCACCTTTACAGGGTTCGGTTCAGCCCCAGCATTTT. This translates into CASSPLQGSVQPQHF.

The chain joins TRBV7-2 to TRBJ2-1; the D gene is possibly TRBD1 (6 bases). V dropped 4 bases and J dropped 0 bases, with 10 bases sitting between them. In germline, CDR1 is SGHTA, CDR2 FQGNSA. This CDR3 is 15 amino acids long. The CDR3 sequence: CASSWDISSYNEQFF. CDR3 coding DNA: TGTGCCAGCAGCTGGGACATAAGCTCCTACAATGAGCAGTTCTTC.

The chain links TRBV18 to TRBJ1-1, with unresolved D. The CDR3 has 15 amino acids. Germline lookup yields CDR1 KGHSH and CDR2 LQKENI. Trimming pared 0 bases from V and 4 bases from J, leaving 12 bases between. The CDR3 region is CASSPPTAAGTEAFF. DNA for the CDR3: TGTGCCAGCTCACCACCGACGGCAGCGGGCACTGAAGCTTTCTTT.

V and J are TRBV2 and TRBJ1-2, with 12 bases fitting TRBD1. In germline, CDR1 is SNHLY, CDR2 FYNNEI. V dropped 6 bases and J dropped 4; count of bases not matched to a gene: 3. CDR3 length equals 14 residues. CDR3 protein: CASRGTGGFYGYTF. The CDR3 DNA reads TGTGCCAGCAGGGGGACAGGGGGCTTCTATGGCTACACCTTC.

Concerning this clone: A junction boundary mismatches the germline segment, possibly from a read error. V usage is TRBV4-3 and J usage is TRBJ2-1; 7 bases are a match to TRBD2. The germline gives CDR1 LGHNA, CDR2 YSLEER. This CDR3 has 14 residues. The chain's CDR3 is CASSQDPYERERVF. CDR3 nucleotide sequence: TGCGCCAGCAGCCAAGATCCCTACGAGCGGGAAAGGGTCTTC.

In this sample, this clone turned up once. The gene calls are TRBV28 and TRBJ2-1; D is ambiguous. The length of the CDR3 is 14 residues. The germline V gene has CDR1 MDHEN and CDR2 SYDVKM. Trimming took off 3 bases at V and 9 bases at J, with 15 bases between the two ends. CDR3 amino acids: CASSFVTYTTEQFF. The CDR3 DNA reads as TGTGCCAGCAGTTTTGTGACCTACACTACTGAGCAGTTCTTC.

The genes are TRBV19 and TRBJ2-6; no reliable D call. Per germline, CDR1 LNHDA and CDR2 SQIVND (reference sequence). The CDR3 is made up of 16 amino acids. V was pared by 2 bases and J by 0 bases, with 8 bases between. CDR3 residues: CASSITESSGANVLTF. The CDR3 bases are TGTGCCAGTAGTATAACAGAGTCCTCTGGGGCCAACGTCCTGACTTTC. Together with reference TRBV19 and TRBJ2-6, the CDR3 gives the full variable domain: DGGITQSPKYLFRKEGQNVTLSCEQNLNHDAMYWYRQDPGQGLRLIYYSQIVNDFQKGDIAEGYSVSREKKESFPLTVTSAQKNPTAFYLCASSITESSGANVLTFGAGSRLTVL.

The chain couples TRBV12-3 or TRBV12-4 to TRBJ1-5, with 8 bases lining up with TRBD1. The CDR3 covers 12 residues. Trimming took 6 bases from V and 12 from J; bases not matched to a gene: 7. The CDR3 loop reads CASSPPGQVQHF. The CDR3 DNA sequence: TGTGCCAGCAGCCCCCCGGGACAGGTCCAGCATTTT.

In nucleotides, the CDR3 is TGTGCCAGCGCAACGGGGAAGGACACTGAAGCTTTCTTT. Encoded protein: CASATGKDTEAFF. This chain connects TRBV18 to TRBJ1-1; D is undetermined. Trimming removed 8 bases from V and 3 bases from J, with 13 bases in between. Germline CDR1 is KGHSH and CDR2 is LQKENI. This CDR3 has 13 residues.

The genes are TRBV6-4 and TRBJ2-1; TRBD2 agrees at 11 bases. The CDR3 runs 15 residues. Germline CDR1 reads MRHNA; CDR2 reads SNTAGT. V lost 6 bases, J lost 6 bases, and 7 bases stayed unmatched. Here the CDR3 DNA reads TGTGCCAGCAGCTCGCTAGCGGGAGGAACCAATGAGCAGTTCTTC. It codes for CASSSLAGGTNEQFF.

This clone was observed once. The chain employs TRBV19 and TRBJ2-2, with 9 bases matching TRBD2. Germline values: CDR1 LNHDA, CDR2 SQIVND (reference sequence). The CDR3 extends over 15 amino acids. J was trimmed by 1 base and V by 8 bases; bases with no gene match: 5. The CDR3 loop reads CASRGGGWNTGELFF. In nucleotides, the CDR3 is TGTGCCAGTCGCGGGGGGGGATGGAACACCGGGGAGCTGTTTTTT. Using reference TRBV19 and TRBJ2-2 for the parts outside the CDR3, the full variable domain is DGGITQSPKYLFRKEGQNVTLSCEQNLNHDAMYWYRQDPGQGLRLIYYSQIVNDFQKGDIAEGYSVSREKKESFPLTVTSAQKNPTAFYLCASRGGGWNTGELFFGEGSRLTVL.

The V call is TRBV4-3, the J call TRBJ2-3; 9 positions agree with TRBD2. CDR3 length equals 15 residues. J was trimmed by 6 bases and V by 6 bases; bases with no gene match: 10. Looked up from germline, CDR1 is LGHNA and CDR2 is YSLEER. The CDR3: CASRQSGGLSDTQYF. The CDR3 DNA reads TGCGCCAGCAGACAAAGCGGGGGGTTGTCGGATACGCAGTATTTT.

This clone was observed a handful of times. The chain is built from TRBV19 and TRBJ1-5; D is ambiguous. The CDR3 sequence is 14 residues long. Per the germline V gene, CDR1 is LNHDA and CDR2 is SQIVND (reference sequence). Trimming pared 3 bases from V and 6 bases from J, leaving 12 bases between. CDR3 sequence reads: CASSMNGEIQPQHF. The DNA for the CDR3 is TGTGCCAGTAGTATGAATGGTGAGATTCAGCCCCAGCATTTT.

The J gene is TRBJ1-4, the V gene TRBV7-9; D gene unclear. This CDR3 comprises 15 residues. CDR1 and CDR2 from the germline V gene are SEHNR and FQNEAQ (reference sequence). Trimming left V 1 base short and J 0 bases short, with 6 bases between. This CDR3 reads CASSLEAATNEKLFF. DNA for the CDR3: TGTGCCAGCAGCTTAGAAGCTGCAACTAATGAAAAACTGTTTTTT.

This chain joins TRBV30 and TRBJ2-1; TRBD2 aligns across 8 bases. CDR3 length: 15 residues. Germline-derived CDR1 and CDR2 are GTSNPN and SVGIG (reference sequence). V dropped 0 bases and J dropped 8; count of bases not matched to a gene: 9. The CDR3 nucleotides read TGTGCCTGGAGTGTGGCGGATCTAGCGGGCCATGAGCAGTTCTTC. Encoded protein: CAWSVADLAGHEQFF.

V usage is TRBV4-1 and J usage is TRBJ2-7; TRBD2 is a possible D gene (6 bases). Germline V gene data show CDR1 as MGHRA and CDR2 as YSYEKL. The CDR3 loop spans 17 amino acids. Between the trimmed V and J ends, which lost 0 bases and 6 bases, there was a span of 21 bases. The CDR3 bases are TGCGCCAGCAGCCAAGACCCCGGGACTCATCTAAGTTTCGAGCAGTACTTC. Its translation is CASSQDPGTHLSFEQYF.

The V call is TRBV28, the J call TRBJ1-6; 9 bases are shared with TRBD1. The ends lost 6 bases at V and 6 bases at J; junction bases unmatched: 15. This CDR3 region has 18 residues. The germline CDR1 and CDR2 sequences are MDHEN and SYDVKM. CDR3 sequence reads: CASSSRPGTGPPNSPLHF. DNA for the CDR3: TGTGCCAGCAGCTCAAGACCCGGGACAGGGCCCCCTAATTCACCCCTCCACTTT.